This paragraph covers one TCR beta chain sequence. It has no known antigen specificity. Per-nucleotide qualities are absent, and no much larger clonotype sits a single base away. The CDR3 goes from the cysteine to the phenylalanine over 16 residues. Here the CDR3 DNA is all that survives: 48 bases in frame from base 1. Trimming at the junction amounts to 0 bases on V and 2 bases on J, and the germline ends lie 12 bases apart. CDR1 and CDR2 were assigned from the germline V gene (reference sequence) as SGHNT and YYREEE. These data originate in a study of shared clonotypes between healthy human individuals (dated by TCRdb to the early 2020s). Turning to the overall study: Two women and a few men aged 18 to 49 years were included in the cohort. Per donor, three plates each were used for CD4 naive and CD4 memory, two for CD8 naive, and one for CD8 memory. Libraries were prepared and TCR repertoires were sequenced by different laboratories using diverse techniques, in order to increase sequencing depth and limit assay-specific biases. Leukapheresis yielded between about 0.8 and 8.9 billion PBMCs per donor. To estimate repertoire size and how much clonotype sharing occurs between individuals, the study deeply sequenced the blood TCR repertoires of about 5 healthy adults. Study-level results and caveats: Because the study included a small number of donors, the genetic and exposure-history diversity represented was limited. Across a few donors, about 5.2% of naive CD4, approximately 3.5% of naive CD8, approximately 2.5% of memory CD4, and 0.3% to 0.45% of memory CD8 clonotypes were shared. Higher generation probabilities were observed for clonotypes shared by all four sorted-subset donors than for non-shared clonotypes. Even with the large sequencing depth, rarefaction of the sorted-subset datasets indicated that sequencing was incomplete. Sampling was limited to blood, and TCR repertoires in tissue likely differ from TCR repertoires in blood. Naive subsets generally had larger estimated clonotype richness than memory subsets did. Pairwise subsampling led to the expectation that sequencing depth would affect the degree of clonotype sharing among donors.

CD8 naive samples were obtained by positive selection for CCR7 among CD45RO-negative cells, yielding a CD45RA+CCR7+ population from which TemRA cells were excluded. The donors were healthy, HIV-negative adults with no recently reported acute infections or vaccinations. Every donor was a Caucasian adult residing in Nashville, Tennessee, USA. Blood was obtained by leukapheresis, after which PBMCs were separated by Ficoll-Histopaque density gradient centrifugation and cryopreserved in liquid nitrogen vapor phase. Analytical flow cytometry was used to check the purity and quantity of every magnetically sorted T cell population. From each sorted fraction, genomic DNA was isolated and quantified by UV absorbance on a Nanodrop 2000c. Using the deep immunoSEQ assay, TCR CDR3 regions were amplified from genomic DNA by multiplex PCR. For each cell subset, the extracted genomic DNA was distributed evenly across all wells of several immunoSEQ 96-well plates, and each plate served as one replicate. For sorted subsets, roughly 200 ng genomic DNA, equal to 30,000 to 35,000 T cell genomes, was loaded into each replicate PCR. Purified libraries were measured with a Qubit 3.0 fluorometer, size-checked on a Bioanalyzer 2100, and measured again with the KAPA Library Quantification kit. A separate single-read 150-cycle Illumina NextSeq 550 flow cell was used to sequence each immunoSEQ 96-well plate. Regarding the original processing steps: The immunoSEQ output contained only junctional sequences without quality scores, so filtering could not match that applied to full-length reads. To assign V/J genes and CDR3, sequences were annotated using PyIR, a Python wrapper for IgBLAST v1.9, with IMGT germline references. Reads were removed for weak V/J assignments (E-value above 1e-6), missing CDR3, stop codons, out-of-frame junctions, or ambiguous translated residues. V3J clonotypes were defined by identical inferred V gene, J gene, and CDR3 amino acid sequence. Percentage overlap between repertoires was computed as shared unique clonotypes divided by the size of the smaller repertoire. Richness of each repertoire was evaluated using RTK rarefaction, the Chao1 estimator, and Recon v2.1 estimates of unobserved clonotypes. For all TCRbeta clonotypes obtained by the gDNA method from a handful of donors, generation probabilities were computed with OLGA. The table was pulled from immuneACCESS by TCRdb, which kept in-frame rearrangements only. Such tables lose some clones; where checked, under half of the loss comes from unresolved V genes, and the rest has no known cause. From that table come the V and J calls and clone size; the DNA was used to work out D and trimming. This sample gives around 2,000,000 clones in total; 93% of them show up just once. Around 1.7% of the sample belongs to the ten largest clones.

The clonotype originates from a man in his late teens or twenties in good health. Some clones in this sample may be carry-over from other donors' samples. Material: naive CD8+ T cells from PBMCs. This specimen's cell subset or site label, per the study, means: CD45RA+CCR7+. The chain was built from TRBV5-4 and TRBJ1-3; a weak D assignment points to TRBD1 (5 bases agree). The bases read TGTGCCAGCAGCTTGGGTCAAAGGGGAGCTGGAAACACCATATATTTT. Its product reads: CASSLGQRGAGNTIYF.